The clone carrying this T cell receptor (beta chain) was observed many times. TRAV and TRBV primers primed cDNA for both TCRalpha and TCRbeta. PCR amplification of the TCRs was performed with Phusion for 20 to 25 PCR cycles, and it relied on a constant-region primer together with a V-primer adapter. MiXCR was run by TCRdb on the reads, yielding one entry per CDR3 protein. The table includes tens of thousands of distinct CDR3 sequences, more than 25% detected once. These data belong to a study of low-dose radiotherapy and immunotherapy resistance in tumors. Time point reported: before trial treatment. This CDR3 region has 16 residues. The V segment lost 5 bases and the J segment 0 bases; nucleotides outside the gene matches: 11. Germline CDR1 is DFQATT and CDR2 is SNEGSKA (reference sequence).

The clonotype originates from a female donor with ovarian cancer. The rearrangement joins TRBV20-1 to TRBJ2-7, with 9 bases identical to TRBD1. Sequencing used PBMCs, obtained before treatment. The CDR3 is CSALGQGTGASYEQYF. The CDR3 DNA sequence: TGCAGTGCTTTAGGACAGGGGACGGGAGCCTCCTACGAGCAGTACTTC.